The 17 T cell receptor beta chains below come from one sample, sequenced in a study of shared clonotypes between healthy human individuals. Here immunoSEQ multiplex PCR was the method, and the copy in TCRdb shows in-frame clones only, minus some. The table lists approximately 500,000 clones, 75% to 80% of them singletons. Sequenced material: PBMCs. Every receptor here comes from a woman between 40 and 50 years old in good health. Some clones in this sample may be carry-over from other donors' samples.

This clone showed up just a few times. CDR3: CAIRNPSTDTQYF. The CDR3 region has the DNA TGTGCCATCAGAAACCCAAGCACAGATACGCAGTATTTT. The chain uses TRBV10-3 and TRBJ2-3; D gene unclear. Looked up from germline, CDR1 is ENHRY and CDR2 is SYGVKD. CDR3 length: 13 residues. V was pared by 6 bases and J by 0 bases, with 7 bases between.

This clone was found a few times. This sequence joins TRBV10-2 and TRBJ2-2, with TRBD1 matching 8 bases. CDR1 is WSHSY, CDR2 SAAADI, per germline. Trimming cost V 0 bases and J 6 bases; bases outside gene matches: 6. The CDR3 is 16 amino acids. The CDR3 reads CASSESRDRGSGELFF. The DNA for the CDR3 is TGCGCCAGCAGTGAGTCGAGAGACAGGGGATCCGGGGAGCTGTTTTTT.

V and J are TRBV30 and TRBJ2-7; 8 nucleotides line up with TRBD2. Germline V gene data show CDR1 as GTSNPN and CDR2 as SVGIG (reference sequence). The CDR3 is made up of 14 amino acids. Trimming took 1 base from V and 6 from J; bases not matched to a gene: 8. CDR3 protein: CAWSEIAGSGEQYF. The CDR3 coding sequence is TGTGCCTGGAGTGAGATAGCGGGATCGGGCGAGCAGTACTTC. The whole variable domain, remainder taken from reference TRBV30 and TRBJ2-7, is SQTIHQWPATLVQPVGSPLSLECTVEGTSNPNLYWYRQAAGRGLQLLFYSVGIGQISSEVPQNLSASRPQDRQFILSSKKLLLSDSGFYLCAWSEIAGSGEQYFGPGTRLTVT.

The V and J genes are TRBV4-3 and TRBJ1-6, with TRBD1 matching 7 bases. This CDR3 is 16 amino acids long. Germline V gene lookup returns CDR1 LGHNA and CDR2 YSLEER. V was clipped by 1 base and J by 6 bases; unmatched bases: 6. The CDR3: CASSQGTGTVNSPLHF. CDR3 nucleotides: TGCGCCAGCAGCCAAGGCACCGGGACAGTTAATTCACCCCTCCACTTT.

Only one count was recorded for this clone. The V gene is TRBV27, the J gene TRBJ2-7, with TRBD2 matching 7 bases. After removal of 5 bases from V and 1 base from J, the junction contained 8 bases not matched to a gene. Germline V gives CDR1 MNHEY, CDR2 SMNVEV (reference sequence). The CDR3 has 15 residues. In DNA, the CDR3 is TGTGCCAGCAGTCGGACGGGACTAAGGTCCTACGAGCAGTACTTC. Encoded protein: CASSRTGLRSYEQYF.

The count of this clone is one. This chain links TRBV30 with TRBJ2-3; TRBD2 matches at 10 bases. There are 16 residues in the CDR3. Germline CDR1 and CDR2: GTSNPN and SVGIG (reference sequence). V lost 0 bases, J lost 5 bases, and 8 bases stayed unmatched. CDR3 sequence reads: CAWSVKSGRVRDTQYF. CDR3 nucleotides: TGTGCCTGGAGTGTAAAGAGCGGGAGGGTCCGAGATACGCAGTATTTT.

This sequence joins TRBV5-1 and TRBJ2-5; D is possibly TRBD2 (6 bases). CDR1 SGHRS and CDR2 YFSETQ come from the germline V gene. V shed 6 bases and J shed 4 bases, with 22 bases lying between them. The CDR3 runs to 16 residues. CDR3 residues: CASKAGRESPVETQYF. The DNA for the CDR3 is TGCGCCAGCAAGGCCGGACGGGAGAGCCCTGTAGAGACCCAGTACTTC.

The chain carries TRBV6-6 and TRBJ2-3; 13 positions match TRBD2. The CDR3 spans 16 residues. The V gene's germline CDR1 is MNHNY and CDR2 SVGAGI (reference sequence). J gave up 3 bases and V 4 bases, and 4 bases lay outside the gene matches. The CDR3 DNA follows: TGTGCCAGCAGTTTGCCGGGACTAGCGGGGACAGATACGCAGTATTTT. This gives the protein CASSLPGLAGTDTQYF.

The CDR3 nucleotides read TGTGCCACCTTCCGAGGGCTAGCGGGTTACAATGAGCAGTTCTTC. This translates into CATFRGLAGYNEQFF. This sequence joins TRBV6-1 and TRBJ2-1; TRBD2 matches 8 bases. Germline values: CDR1 MNHNS, CDR2 SASEGT. The CDR3 is 15 residues long. V gave up 10 bases and J gave up 4 bases; unmatched junction bases: 12.

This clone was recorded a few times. CDR3 DNA: TGTGCCAGCAGTTTATTGGGATTAGGGAACACTGAAGCTTTCTTT. Protein product: CASSLLGLGNTEAFF. This chain connects TRBV28 to TRBJ1-1; D unresolved. The CDR3 consists of 15 residues. Germline V gene sequence: CDR1 MDHEN, CDR2 SYDVKM. Trimming cost V 1 base and J 1 base, with 10 bases left between them. Combining the CDR3 with reference TRBV28 and TRBJ1-1 gives the whole variable domain DVKVTQSSRYLVKRTGEKVFLECVQDMDHENMFWYRQDPGLGLRLIYFSYDVKMKEKGDIPEGYSVSREKKERFSLILESASTNQTSMYLCASSLLGLGNTEAFFGQGTRLTVV.

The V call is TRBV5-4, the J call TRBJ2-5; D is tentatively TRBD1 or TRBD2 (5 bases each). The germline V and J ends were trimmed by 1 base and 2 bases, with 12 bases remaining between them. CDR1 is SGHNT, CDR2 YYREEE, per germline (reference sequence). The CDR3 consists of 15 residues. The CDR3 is CASSLPLGEQETQYF. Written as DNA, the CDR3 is TGTGCCAGCAGCTTGCCTCTGGGGGAACAAGAGACCCAGTACTTC.

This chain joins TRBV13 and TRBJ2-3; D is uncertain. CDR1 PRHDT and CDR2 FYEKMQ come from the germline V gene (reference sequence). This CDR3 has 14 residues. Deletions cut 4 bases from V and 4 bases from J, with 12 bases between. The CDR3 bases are TGTGCCAGCAGCTCTTCCAAGGCAGCAGATACGCAGTATTTT. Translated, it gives CASSSSKAADTQYF.

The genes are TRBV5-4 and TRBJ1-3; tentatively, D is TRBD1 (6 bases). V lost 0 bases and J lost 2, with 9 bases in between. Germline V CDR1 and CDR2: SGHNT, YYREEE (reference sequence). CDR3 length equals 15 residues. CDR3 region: CASSLGGRPGNTIYF. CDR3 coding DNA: TGTGCCAGCAGCTTGGGGGGGCGCCCTGGAAACACCATATATTTT. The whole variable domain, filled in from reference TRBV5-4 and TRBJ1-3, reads ETGVTQSPTHLIKTRGQQVTLRCSSQSGHNTVSWYQQALGQGPQFIFQYYREEENGRGNFPPRFSGLQFPNYSSELNVNALELDDSALYLCASSLGGRPGNTIYFGEGSWLTVV.

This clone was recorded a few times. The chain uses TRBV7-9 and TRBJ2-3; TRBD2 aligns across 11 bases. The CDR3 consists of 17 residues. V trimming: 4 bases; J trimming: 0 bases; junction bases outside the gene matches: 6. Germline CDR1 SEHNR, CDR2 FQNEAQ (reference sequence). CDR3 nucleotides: TGTGCCAGCAGCTCTAGGACTAGCGGGTTTAGCACAGATACGCAGTATTTT. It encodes CASSSRTSGFSTDTQYF. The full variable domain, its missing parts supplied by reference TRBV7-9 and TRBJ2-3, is DTGVSQNPRHKITKRGQNVTFRCDPISEHNRLYWYRQTLGQGPEFLTYFQNEAQLEKSRLLSDRFSAERPKGSFSTLEIQRTEQGDSAMYLCASSSRTSGFSTDTQYFGPGTRLTVL.

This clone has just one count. The CDR3 reads CASSLAGPFTDTQYF. The DNA of the CDR3 is TGTGCCAGCAGCTTGGCGGGACCCTTCACAGATACGCAGTATTTT. This chain links TRBV5-6 with TRBJ2-3, with D perhaps TRBD1 or TRBD2 (5 bases each). From germline, CDR1 is SGHDT and CDR2 YYEEEE. This CDR3 is built from 15 residues. Trimming removed 0 bases from V and 2 bases from J, with 10 bases in between.

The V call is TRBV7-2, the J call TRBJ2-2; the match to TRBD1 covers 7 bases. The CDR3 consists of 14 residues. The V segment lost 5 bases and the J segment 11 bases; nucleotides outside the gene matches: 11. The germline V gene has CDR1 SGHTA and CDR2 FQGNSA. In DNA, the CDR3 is TGTGCCAGCAGCCCCCCGAGACAGGGAAGCGAGCTGTTTTTT. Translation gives CASSPPRQGSELFF.

The chain's CDR3 is CASKDTNTGELFF. The CDR3 bases are TGTGCCAGCAAGGACACAAACACCGGGGAGCTGTTTTTT. The chain recombines TRBV11-2 with TRBJ2-2; D perhaps matches TRBD1 (5 bases). The CDR3 contains 13 residues. V lost 7 bases, J lost 2 bases, and 8 bases lay in between. Germline V gives CDR1 SGHAT, CDR2 FQNNGV.